This note documents a single T cell receptor (beta chain) sequence. What this receptor recognizes is not known. One base away there is no much larger clone; base qualities are not given. The germline V gene encodes CDR1 SGHRS and CDR2 YFSETQ. At the junction V is shortened by 2 bases and J by 0 bases; bases outside the gene matches: 6. The CDR3 covers 16 residues, taking in both the cysteine and the phenylalanine. CDR3 DNA only is kept here, 48 bases in frame from base 1. RNA was extracted using the RNeasy kit, and roughly 0.5 to 1 microgram was reverse transcribed with random hexamers. The immunoSEQ multiplex PCR assay, which covers 54 Vbeta and 13 Jbeta segments, was used to amplify TCR beta CDR3 regions. To correct PCR amplification bias, a synthetic template baseline was used for both primer optimization and computational correction. Regarding the original processing steps: Reads were annotated to V, D and J genes according to IMGT and were analyzed with immunoSEQ Analyzer, with only productive sequences retained. Clonality was computed as one minus Shannon entropy normalized by log2 of the number of productive unique sequences. For each patient and control, public and private clones were evaluated among the 100 most prevalent clones. Susac-specific clones were defined as absent from healthy and MS cohorts, some 1,000 published viral clones and other ImmuneACCESS disease sequences. The public reads were reanalyzed by TCRdb: fastp trimming at Q25, MiXCR alignment, in-frame beta chains only. Every distinct CDR3 protein forms one entry, paired with its most common genes and DNA. These V and J calls are TCRdb output, not the study's own analysis. The sample table holds 71,000 or so distinct CDR3 sequences, of which about 92% were seen once. Roughly 0.15% of the sample goes to the ten largest clones.

High-throughput TCR beta sequencing profiled peripheral blood CD8+ and CD4+ T cells from healthy donors, Susac syndrome patients and multiple sclerosis patients. The Susac syndrome patients fulfilled recently defined diagnostic criteria for either definite or probable disease. Bulk CD8+ and CD4+ T cells were purified by magnetic negative isolation, while CD8+ TEMRA cells were enriched using FACS. Blood was drawn into EDTA tubes, processed within 24 hours, and PBMCs were isolated by density gradient centrifugation. PBMCs intended for TCR sequencing were cryopreserved in liquid nitrogen and thawed later in a water bath at 37 degrees C. The sorted or isolated CD4+, CD8+ and CD8+ TEMRA cells reached a purity of at least 90%. These data belong to a study of CD8 T cells in Susac syndrome (dated by TCRdb to the late 2010s). Describing the broader study: Among the sequenced Susac syndrome patients, about six had clinically active disease and roughly 8 were in clinical remission. Susac syndrome patients were therapy-naive, on corticosteroids (some also receiving IVIg), or on IVIg alone at blood withdrawal. Repertoire sequencing was used to test whether CD8+ T cell activation and differentiation in Susac syndrome was antigen driven. The study at large found these results: No clonal expansion was detected in the CD4+ T cell repertoire of Susac syndrome patients. The number of individuals in the TCR sequencing and HLA analysis was acknowledged as relatively small.

Source material: CD4+ T cells from PBMCs. This clonotype originated in a human donor with Susac syndrome. Recombination connected TRBV5-1 to TRBJ2-3; the central 7 bases match TRBD1. The CDR3 here reads CASSLHRGGSTDTQYF. The nucleotides are TGCGCCAGCAGCTTACACAGGGGTGGGAGCACAGATACGCAGTATTTT. Reference TRBV5-1 and TRBJ2-3 genes cover what lies past the CDR3, so the full variable domain is KAGVTQTPRYLIKTRGQQVTLSCSPISGHRSVSWYQQTPGQGLQFLFEYFSETQRNKGNFPGRFSGRQFSNSRSEMNVSTLELGDSALYLCASSLHRGGSTDTQYFGPGTRLTVL.